Below, 27 T cell receptor beta chains from the same sample are listed, as sequenced in a study of blood T cell repertoires in COVID-19 (dated by TCRdb to the early 2020s). The library relied on the immunoSEQ multiplex PCR assay. Held by TCRdb, this immuneACCESS table contains in-frame sequences only and omits some clones. Under half of the omission traces to an unresolved V gene where checked; the cause of the rest is unknown. The sample table holds roughly 180,000 clones, of which about 84% were seen once. The top ten clonotypes cover roughly 6.3% of the sample. Sample: peripheral blood. Source of these receptors: a human donor in a cohort sampled during active COVID-19.

The rearrangement links TRBV5-1 to TRBJ1-4, with 8 bases lining up with TRBD1. V was clipped by 2 bases and J by 4 bases; unmatched bases: 4. CDR3 size: 15 residues. Germline V lookup: CDR1 SGHRS, CDR2 YFSETQ. The chain's CDR3 is CASSFSDRGNEKLFF. CDR3 nucleotide sequence: TGCGCCAGCAGCTTCTCCGACAGGGGTAATGAAAAACTGTTTTTT.

The chain has TRBV30 and TRBJ1-2; D gene unclear. V lost 0 bases and J lost 6, with 8 bases in between. The CDR3 totals 12 residues. Germline V CDR1 and CDR2: GTSNPN, SVGIG (reference sequence). CDR3 sequence (DNA): TGTGCCTGGAGTGTACAAGTTCATGGCTACACCTTC. It yields the protein CAWSVQVHGYTF.

The chain has TRBV7-6 and TRBJ2-1; 10 nucleotides agree with TRBD2. This CDR3 region has 15 residues. J was trimmed by 10 bases and V by 2 bases; bases with no gene match: 8. Per the germline V gene, CDR1 is SGHVS and CDR2 is FNYEAQ. CDR3 loop: CASSLLAGASGEQFF. CDR3 bases: TGTGCCAGCAGCTTACTAGCGGGGGCCTCCGGGGAGCAGTTCTTC.

In its sample, this clone was seen a few times. The chain combines TRBV9 with TRBJ1-5, with unresolved D. Germline loops: CDR1 SGDLS, CDR2 YYNGEE. The V gene lost 0 bases and the J gene lost 6 bases, with 7 bases spanning the gap. The CDR3 length is 13 residues. The chain's CDR3 is CASSVDQAQPQHF. The CDR3 nucleotides read TGTGCCAGCAGCGTAGATCAAGCTCAGCCCCAGCATTTT. Complete variable domain (other parts from reference TRBV9 and TRBJ1-5): DSGVTQTPKHLITATGQRVTLRCSPRSGDLSVYWYQQSLDQGLQFLIQYYNGEERAKGNILERFSAQQFPDLHSELNLSSLELGDSALYFCASSVDQAQPQHFGDGTRLSIL.

The chain links TRBV5-1 to TRBJ1-1; the match to TRBD1 covers 9 bases. Trimming took 0 bases from V and 4 from J; bases not matched to a gene: 1. CDR1 and CDR2 (germline): SGHRS, YFSETQ. CDR3 length equals 14 residues. The CDR3 region is CASSLDRGLTEAFF. DNA for the CDR3: TGCGCCAGCAGCTTGGACAGGGGGCTCACTGAAGCTTTCTTT. Filled out from reference TRBV5-1 and TRBJ1-1, the complete variable domain reads KAGVTQTPRYLIKTRGQQVTLSCSPISGHRSVSWYQQTPGQGLQFLFEYFSETQRNKGNFPGRFSGRQFSNSRSEMNVSTLELGDSALYLCASSLDRGLTEAFFGQGTRLTVV.

In this sample, this clone turned up a few times. The chain is built from TRBV4-2 and TRBJ1-2; 10 bases align to TRBD1. J was trimmed by 6 bases and V by 1 base; bases with no gene match: 2. CDR3 size: 14 residues. Per the germline V gene, CDR1 is LGHNA and CDR2 is YNFKEQ. The CDR3, as DNA: TGTGCCAGCAGCCAAGTAGGGACAGGGGATGGCTACACCTTC. Translated: CASSQVGTGDGYTF.

The chain is built from TRBV11-2 and TRBJ1-1; no clear D. V was clipped by 5 bases and J by 7 bases, with 5 bases between them. This CDR3 has 10 residues. Per germline, CDR1 SGHAT and CDR2 FQNNGV. The CDR3 region is CASSTHEAFF. The CDR3 region has the DNA TGTGCCAGCAGCACACATGAAGCTTTCTTT.

The rearrangement links TRBV5-4 to TRBJ1-6; unclear D gene. The CDR3 is made up of 13 amino acids. Looked up from germline, CDR1 is SGHNT and CDR2 is YYREEE (reference sequence). V lost 3 bases to trimming and J lost 6 bases, with 7 bases between them. The CDR3 nucleotides are TGTGCCAGCAGCTCGGGGATTAATTCACCCCTCCACTTT. This sequence encodes CASSSGINSPLHF.

The J gene is TRBJ1-1, the V gene TRBV19, with a tentative D call TRBD1 (6 bases). The V end lost 5 bases, the J end lost 3 bases, and 16 bases lay between the germline ends. The CDR3 sequence is 15 residues long. Germline CDR1 is LNHDA and CDR2 is SQIVND (reference sequence). Here the CDR3 reads CASSLQGMWDTEAFF. The CDR3 nucleotides read TGTGCCAGTAGTCTTCAGGGGATGTGGGACACTGAAGCTTTCTTT.

This clone was seen more than once but under ten times. The chain has TRBV9 and TRBJ1-2; 8 nucleotides align to TRBD1. Unmatched junction bases numbered 6, after V lost 4 bases and J lost 1 base. Germline V CDR1 and CDR2: SGDLS, YYNGEE. CDR3 size: 15 residues. The DNA for the CDR3 is TGTGCCAGCAGCTATGGGACAGGAGATAACTATGGCTACACCTTC. Translation gives CASSYGTGDNYGYTF.

About this clone itself: The sample contains more than one DNA sequence encoding this CDR3. V is TRBV19 and J is TRBJ1-1; TRBD1 agrees at 8 bases. The CDR3 runs to 14 residues. Germline V CDR1 and CDR2: LNHDA, SQIVND (reference sequence). V shed 5 bases and J 5 bases; nucleotides not matched to a gene: 7. This CDR3 reads CASSPRTGNTEAFF. The CDR3 DNA reads as TGTGCCAGTAGTCCCCGGACAGGGAATACTGAAGCTTTCTTT.

This clone was seen a few times. The chain links TRBV14 to TRBJ2-7; possible D gene TRBD1, 6 bases. CDR1 is SGHDN and CDR2 is FVKESK in the germline V gene. Trimming stripped 0 bases from V and 5 bases from J, with 17 bases between. The CDR3 has 16 amino acids. The CDR3 loop is CASSQDKGTDRNEQYF. The CDR3 coding sequence is TGTGCCAGCAGCCAAGATAAAGGTACCGACAGGAACGAGCAGTACTTC. The full variable domain, with the rest looked up from reference TRBV14 and TRBJ2-7, is EAGVTQFPSHSVIEKGQTVTLRCDPISGHDNLYWYRRVMGKEIKFLLHFVKESKQDESGMPNNRFLAERTGGTYSTLKVQPAELEDSGVYFCASSQDKGTDRNEQYFGPGTRLTVT.

The rearrangement joins TRBV5-1 to TRBJ2-1; 8 nucleotides match TRBD2. Germline-derived CDR1 and CDR2 are SGHRS and YFSETQ. V shed 6 bases and J 5 bases; nucleotides not matched to a gene: 7. CDR3 length: 14 amino acids. CDR3 DNA: TGCGCCAGCAACGCAGCGGGGGCCCACAATGAGCAGTTCTTC. Its protein product is CASNAAGAHNEQFF.

This sequence joins TRBV19 and TRBJ2-1; D ambiguous. The germline V gene has CDR1 LNHDA and CDR2 SQIVND (reference sequence). The V end was cut by 1 base, the J end by 8 bases, with 15 bases between. The CDR3 is 15 residues long. The DNA of the CDR3 is TGTGCCAGTAGTATAGGGCTGTTGGTCAGCGATGAGCAGTTCTTC. Translation gives CASSIGLLVSDEQFF.

This sequence joins TRBV5-1 and TRBJ2-5; TRBD2 might be the D (7 bases). This CDR3 has 17 residues. Looked up from germline, CDR1 is SGHRS and CDR2 is YFSETQ. V dropped 0 bases and J dropped 5 bases, with 20 bases sitting between them. The CDR3 spells CASSLGRGALQGETQYF. Here the CDR3 DNA reads TGCGCCAGCAGCTTGGGACGGGGGGCCCTGCAGGGGGAGACCCAGTACTTC.

J is TRBJ2-1 and V is TRBV7-8; 7 bases are shared with TRBD1. The CDR3 sequence is 15 residues long. The V gene end was trimmed by 8 bases and the J gene end by 1 base; junction bases not matched to a gene: 8. Looked up from germline, CDR1 is SGHVS and CDR2 is FQNEAQ. CDR3 sequence reads: CASLTEQGSYNEQFF. Here the CDR3 DNA reads TGTGCCAGCCTCACTGAACAGGGGTCCTACAATGAGCAGTTCTTC.

The rearrangement uses TRBV19 and TRBJ1-2, with D possibly being TRBD1 (6 bases). Germline CDR1 and CDR2: LNHDA and SQIVND (reference sequence). CDR3 length: 17 amino acids. V was trimmed by 5 bases and J by 0 bases, leaving 19 bases between them. Here the CDR3 reads CASSRGPAGYPNYGYTF. The CDR3 region has the DNA TGTGCCAGTAGTCGGGGGCCAGCGGGGTATCCTAACTATGGCTACACCTTC.

V and J are TRBV19 and TRBJ1-5; 7 bases are shared with TRBD1. Germline V lookup: CDR1 LNHDA, CDR2 SQIVND (reference sequence). The CDR3 is 15 residues long. V gave up 5 bases and J gave up 1 base; unmatched junction bases: 5. For the CDR3, the DNA is TGTGCCAGTAGTGACTACAGGGGAAGCAATCAGCCCCAGCATTTT. Translation gives CASSDYRGSNQPQHF.

The chain uses TRBV15 and TRBJ1-4; D is unresolved. CDR1 LNHNV and CDR2 YYDKDF come from the germline V gene (reference sequence). The CDR3 has 15 amino acids. Trimming pared 0 bases from V and 7 bases from J, leaving 12 bases between. CDR3 in amino acids: CATSRDGGRGEKLFF. DNA for the CDR3: TGTGCCACCAGCAGAGATGGAGGCAGAGGTGAAAAACTGTTTTTT.

The V call is TRBV5-4, the J call TRBJ2-7, with TRBD1 matching over 10 bases. CDR1 SGHNT and CDR2 YYREEE come from the germline V gene (reference sequence). The ends lost 4 bases at V and 4 bases at J; junction bases unmatched: 8. The CDR3 contains 15 residues. In DNA, the CDR3 is TGTGCCAGCAGCGTCGGACAGGGGGTGACGTACGAGCAGTACTTC. It specifies CASSVGQGVTYEQYF.

V and J are TRBV6-5 and TRBJ1-5; D not resolved. This CDR3 contains 12 residues. V was pared by 6 bases and J by 9 bases, with 12 bases between. From germline, CDR1 is MNHEY and CDR2 SVGAGI. Here the CDR3 DNA reads TGTGCCAGCAGCAGCTCGGCGGGGCCCCAGCATTTT. Protein sequence: CASSSSAGPQHF.

This clone showed up just once. The J gene is TRBJ2-1, the V gene TRBV5-6, with D possibly being TRBD2 (7 bases). Germline V gene sequence: CDR1 SGHDT, CDR2 YYEEEE. The germline V and J ends were trimmed by 3 bases and 8 bases, with 24 bases remaining between them. The CDR3 loop spans 17 amino acids. In DNA, the CDR3 is TGTGCCAGCAGCTCCTATCCGGGGGGCGCGAAGAACGATGAGCAGTTCTTC. Translation: CASSSYPGGAKNDEQFF.

CDR3 DNA sequence: TGTGCCTGGAGGGTCAGCGCAAATAATTCACCCCTCCACTTT. Protein: CAWRVSANNSPLHF. The J gene is TRBJ1-6, the V gene TRBV30, with no clear D. The CDR3 totals 14 residues. V gave up 3 bases and J gave up 5 bases, with 11 bases separating them. Germline V lookup: CDR1 GTSNPN, CDR2 SVGIG (reference sequence).

V is TRBV5-1 and J is TRBJ2-7, with a tentative D call TRBD1 (5 bases). This CDR3 region has 14 residues. Germline V gives CDR1 SGHRS, CDR2 YFSETQ. Trimming pared 1 base from V and 1 base from J, leaving 9 bases between. The CDR3 DNA sequence: TGCGCCAGCAGCTTGACTACAGGTTCCTACGAGCAGTACTTC. It translates to CASSLTTGSYEQYF. Filled out from reference TRBV5-1 and TRBJ2-7, the complete variable domain reads KAGVTQTPRYLIKTRGQQVTLSCSPISGHRSVSWYQQTPGQGLQFLFEYFSETQRNKGNFPGRFSGRQFSNSRSEMNVSTLELGDSALYLCASSLTTGSYEQYFGPGTRLTVT.

This chain joins TRBV2 and TRBJ1-1, with a weak D call TRBD1 (5 bases). CDR1 SNHLY and CDR2 FYNNEI come from the germline V gene. The CDR3 is 14 amino acids. The V end was cut by 7 bases, the J end by 4 bases, with 16 bases between. The CDR3 sequence is CASNGLGGGTEAFF. Here the CDR3 DNA reads TGTGCCAGCAACGGACTGGGGGGGGGCACTGAAGCTTTCTTT.

The chain has TRBV13 and TRBJ2-7, with D possibly TRBD1 on 6 matching bases. The CDR3 runs to 14 residues. V was shortened by 5 bases and J by 2 bases, with 13 bases between the two germline ends. Germline V gives CDR1 PRHDT, CDR2 FYEKMQ (reference sequence). CDR3: CASSPPTGTYEQYF. The CDR3 nucleotides are TGTGCCAGCAGCCCCCCGACAGGCACCTACGAGCAGTACTTC.

The chain has TRBV11-1 and TRBJ1-3, with D perhaps matching TRBD1 (6 bases). V lost 6 bases and J 2 bases, leaving 11 bases between the germline ends. CDR3 size: 14 residues. Germline V gives CDR1 SGHAT, CDR2 FQDESV (reference sequence). This CDR3 is CASRARGTGNTIYF. In nucleotides, the CDR3 is TGTGCCAGCAGAGCCAGGGGAACTGGAAACACCATATATTTT.